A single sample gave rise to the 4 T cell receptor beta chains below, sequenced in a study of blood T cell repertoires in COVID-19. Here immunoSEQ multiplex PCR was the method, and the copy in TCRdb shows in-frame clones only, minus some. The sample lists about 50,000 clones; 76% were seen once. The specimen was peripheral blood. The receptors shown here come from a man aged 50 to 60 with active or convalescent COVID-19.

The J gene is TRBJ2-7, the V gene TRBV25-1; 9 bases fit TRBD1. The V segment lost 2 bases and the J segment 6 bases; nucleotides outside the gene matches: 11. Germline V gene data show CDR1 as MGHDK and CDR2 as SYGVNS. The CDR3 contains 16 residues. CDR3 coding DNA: TGTGCCAGCAGTGAAGGGGGACAGGGAGGTTTGGTCGAGCAGTACTTC. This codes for CASSEGGQGGLVEQYF.

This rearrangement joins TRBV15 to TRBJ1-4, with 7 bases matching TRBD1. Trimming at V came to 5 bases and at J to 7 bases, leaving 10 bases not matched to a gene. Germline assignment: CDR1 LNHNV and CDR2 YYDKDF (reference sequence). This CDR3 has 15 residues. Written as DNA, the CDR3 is TGTGCCACCAGCGCAACCGGGACAGTGGGTGAAAAACTGTTTTTT. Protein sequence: CATSATGTVGEKLFF.

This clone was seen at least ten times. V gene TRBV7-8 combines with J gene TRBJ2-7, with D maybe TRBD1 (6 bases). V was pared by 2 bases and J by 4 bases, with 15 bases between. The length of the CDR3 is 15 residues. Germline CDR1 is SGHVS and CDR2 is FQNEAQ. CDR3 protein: CASSLMQGPTYEQYF. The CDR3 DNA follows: TGTGCCAGCAGCTTAATGCAGGGGCCCACTTACGAGCAGTACTTC.

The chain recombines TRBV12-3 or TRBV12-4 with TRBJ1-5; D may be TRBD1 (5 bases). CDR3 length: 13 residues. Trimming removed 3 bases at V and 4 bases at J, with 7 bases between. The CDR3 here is CASSFDSNQPQHF. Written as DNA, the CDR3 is TGTGCCAGCAGTTTCGACAGTAATCAGCCCCAGCATTTT.